The 4 T cell receptor beta chains listed next were all sequenced from one sample in a study of naive and memory T cell subsets. An equimolar mix of two oligonucleotides served as the beta constant-region primer for TRBC1 and TRBC2. MiXCR, run by TCRdb on the UMI-ligation and nested PCR reads, gives a single entry per CDR3 protein. The table has about 85,000 distinct CDR3 sequences, around 13% seen once. Input material: central memory CD4+ T cells from blood. Receptors originate from a human donor in good health.

V gene TRBV27 combines with J gene TRBJ1-1; perhaps TRBD1 as D (6 bases). The CDR3 extends over 16 amino acids. V shed 6 bases and J shed 1 base, with 18 bases lying between them. Germline assignment: CDR1 MNHEY and CDR2 SMNVEV (reference sequence). The CDR3 DNA reads TGTGCCAGCAGATTAGTGGGGGCGGGGGCGAACACTGAAGCTTTCTTT. It yields the protein CASRLVGAGANTEAFF.

Many counts were recorded for this clonotype. The chain carries TRBV7-8 and TRBJ1-5; unclear D gene. The length of the CDR3 is 14 residues. Trimming removed 5 bases from V and 2 bases from J, with 10 bases in between. The V gene's germline CDR1 is SGHVS and CDR2 FQNEAQ. The CDR3 DNA reads TGTGCCAGCAGCCCCACTGAGGGCAATCAGCCCCAGCATTTT. Encoded protein: CASSPTEGNQPQHF.

CDR3 residues: CASSQESYFATNEKLFF. In DNA form, the CDR3 reads TGTGCCAGCAGCCAAGAGAGCTATTTTGCAACTAATGAAAAACTGTTTTTT. The chain couples TRBV4-2 to TRBJ1-4; D call uncertain. Germline values: CDR1 LGHNA, CDR2 YNFKEQ. V lost 0 bases to trimming and J lost 0 bases, with 11 bases between them. CDR3 length: 17 amino acids.

This clonotype showed up many times. This chain joins TRBV28 and TRBJ2-7; possible D gene TRBD2, 6 bases. The CDR3 length is 15 residues. Germline V CDR1 and CDR2: MDHEN, SYDVKM. V lost 4 bases and J 2 bases, leaving 15 bases between the germline ends. The CDR3 nucleotides are TGTGCCAGCAGTTCAGCCGGGACTTATGCCTACGAGCAGTACTTC. Amino acids: CASSSAGTYAYEQYF.